The 21 T cell receptor beta chains presented below share a single source sample, sequenced in a study of CD8+CD57+ T cells in acquired aplastic anemia. The patients chosen for sequencing had shown expansion of CD8+CD57+ cells (detected by flow cytometry). The study profiled TCR beta VDJ and CDR3 using genomic DNA as template. TCRdb independently ran MiXCR on the reads; one entry per CDR3 protein. The sample has over 150,000 distinct CDR3 sequences, roughly 60% seen once; the top ten hold about 42%. The sequenced material came from sorted CD4+, CD8+, or CD8+CD57+ T cells (not recorded which) from PBMCs. These receptors originate from a human donor with aplastic anemia.

V and J are TRBV7-9 and TRBJ1-1, with D hard to call. Between the trimmed V and J ends, which lost 5 bases and 7 bases, there was a span of 11 bases. The V gene's germline CDR1 is SEHNR and CDR2 FQNEAQ (reference sequence). The CDR3 contains 12 residues. The CDR3 DNA sequence: TGTGCCAGCAGCGTTTCAATAGATGAAGCTTTCTTT. Protein: CASSVSIDEAFF. The variable domain in full, with the rest retrieved from reference TRBV7-9 and TRBJ1-1, is DTGVSQNPRHKITKRGQNVTFRCDPISEHNRLYWYRQTLGQGPEFLTYFQNEAQLEKSRLLSDRFSAERPKGSFSTLEIQRTEQGDSAMYLCASSVSIDEAFFGQGTRLTVV.

This clonotype was detected many times. This chain uses TRBV19 with TRBJ2-7; possible D gene TRBD2, 5 bases. There are 14 residues in the CDR3. Trimming cost V 3 bases and J 3 bases, with 12 bases left between them. The germline V gene encodes CDR1 LNHDA and CDR2 SQIVND (reference sequence). The DNA of the CDR3 is TGTGCCAGTAGTATGTTGGGCGGGTTCTACGAGCAGTACTTC. Protein sequence: CASSMLGGFYEQYF.

The rearrangement joins TRBV7-9 to TRBJ1-4, with a tentative D call TRBD1 (6 bases). Trimming shortened V by 5 bases and J by 2 bases, and 15 bases separated the two germline ends. The CDR3 covers 16 residues. Germline-derived CDR1 and CDR2 are SEHNR and FQNEAQ (reference sequence). As DNA, the CDR3 is TGTGCCAGCAGCGTGCCCGGGGGGCCGACTAATGAAAAACTGTTTTTT. Its translation is CASSVPGGPTNEKLFF.

This chain connects TRBV29-1 to TRBJ1-2; TRBD1 matches at 9 bases. CDR1 is SQVTM, CDR2 ANQGSEA, per germline. The CDR3 runs to 12 residues. J was trimmed by 3 bases and V by 6 bases; bases with no gene match: 2. CDR3 amino acids: CSVTGGDYGYTF. The CDR3 bases are TGCAGCGTCACAGGGGGCGACTATGGCTACACCTTC.

The chain employs TRBV19 and TRBJ1-4; TRBD1 aligns across 8 bases. This CDR3 is built from 13 residues. Germline lookup yields CDR1 LNHDA and CDR2 SQIVND (reference sequence). V dropped 5 bases and J dropped 8; count of bases not matched to a gene: 4. The CDR3 loop reads CASSRAGGEKLFF. In DNA form, the CDR3 reads TGTGCCAGTAGTCGGGCAGGGGGCGAAAAACTGTTTTTT.

This clonotype was detected ten times or more. In DNA form, the CDR3 reads TGCGCCAGCAGCCAAACGGGACTAGCAACAGATACGCAGTATTTT. It specifies CASSQTGLATDTQYF. The chain recombines TRBV4-1 with TRBJ2-3; 9 bases match TRBD2. The CDR3 is 15 residues long. After removal of 2 bases from V and 3 bases from J, the junction contained 3 bases not matched to a gene. The germline CDR1 and CDR2 sequences are MGHRA and YSYEKL.

Remarks on this clonotype: The conserved final phenylalanine or tryptophan is absent from the CDR3, which likely points to a read error. The DNA is left out, because the CDR3 cannot be placed on it with certainty; the CDR3 is given as TCRdb lists it. The chain joins TRBV7-9 to TRBJ2-7; TRBD1, the D gene given by the table, was not confirmed from the DNA. Ends included, the CDR3 has 10 residues. Germline V lookup: CDR1 SEHNR, CDR2 FQNEAQ (reference sequence). The CDR3 reads CASRGGQVNT.

As DNA, the CDR3 is TGTGCCAGCAGCAACCGGGACAGGGTTCTCAATGAGCAGTTCTTC. It specifies CASSNRDRVLNEQFF. V usage is TRBV13 and J usage is TRBJ2-1; 9 nucleotides align to TRBD1. The germline gives CDR1 PRHDT, CDR2 FYEKMQ (reference sequence). This CDR3 contains 15 residues. Trimming cost V 5 bases and J 6 bases; bases outside gene matches: 8. The full variable domain, its missing parts supplied by reference TRBV13 and TRBJ2-1, is AAGVIQSPRHLIKEKRETATLKCYPIPRHDTVYWYQQGPGQDPQFLISFYEKMQSDKGSIPDRFSAQQFSDYHSELNMSSLELGDSALYFCASSNRDRVLNEQFFGPGTRLTVL.

In its sample, this clonotype was seen a few times. The rearrangement links TRBV2 to TRBJ2-3; D is possibly TRBD1 or TRBD2 (6 bases each). The CDR3 runs to 13 residues. V was trimmed by 4 bases and J by 6 bases, leaving 11 bases between them. From germline, CDR1 is SNHLY and CDR2 FYNNEI. This chain's CDR3 is CASSGGAGDTQYF. The CDR3 region has the DNA TGTGCCAGCAGTGGGGGGGCGGGGGATACGCAGTATTTT.

This clonotype was observed many times. This chain links TRBV7-3 with TRBJ2-1; 9 bases fit TRBD2. Trimming cost V 0 bases and J 4 bases; bases outside gene matches: 1. CDR3 length equals 15 residues. In germline, CDR1 is SGHTA, CDR2 FQGTGA. In DNA, the CDR3 is TGTGCCAGCAGCTTAACCCTAGCGGGGTACAATGAGCAGTTCTTC. Amino acids: CASSLTLAGYNEQFF.

This clonotype was seen many times. The chain joins TRBV2 to TRBJ2-7; D gene ambiguous. V shed 6 bases and J shed 9 bases, with 12 bases lying between them. This CDR3 comprises 11 residues. Germline V gives CDR1 SNHLY, CDR2 FYNNEI. CDR3 sequence: CASSRVIGQYF. The CDR3, as DNA: TGTGCCAGCAGCCGCGTAATCGGGCAGTACTTC.

The rearrangement joins TRBV29-1 to TRBJ2-1; D not certain. CDR3 length: 12 amino acids. The V end lost 4 bases, the J end lost 6 bases, and 10 bases lay between the germline ends. CDR1 SQVTM and CDR2 ANQGSEA come from the germline V gene. CDR3 protein: CSVVGILNEQFF. DNA of the CDR3: TGCAGCGTTGTTGGAATCCTCAATGAGCAGTTCTTC.

As for this clonotype: This could be a read error, since a much larger clone is one nucleotide away. The chain employs TRBV7-9 and TRBJ1-4, with D possibly being TRBD1 (5 bases). CDR3 length equals 14 residues. Germline CDR1 SEHNR, CDR2 FQNEAQ (reference sequence). The CDR3 region has the DNA TGTGCCAGCAGTGCTCGGGGGATGGGTGAAAAACCGTTTTTT. It yields the protein CASSARGMGEKPFF.

This chain links TRBV30 with TRBJ1-2; TRBD1 matches at 9 bases. Trimming cost V 4 bases and J 5 bases; bases outside gene matches: 11. The CDR3 is 15 amino acids. Per germline, CDR1 GTSNPN and CDR2 SVGIG (reference sequence). CDR3 nucleotide sequence: TGTGCCTGGACGGAAGGGGACAGGGAGGGTTATGGCTACACCTTC. Its protein is CAWTEGDREGYGYTF.

The genes are TRBV15 and TRBJ2-5; D is undetermined. V lost 4 bases to trimming and J lost 2 bases, with 17 bases between them. The germline CDR1 and CDR2 sequences are LNHNV and YYDKDF (reference sequence). This CDR3 region has 16 residues. The CDR3 DNA is TGTGCCACCAGCACAGGTACATGGATAGAGCAAGAGACCCAGTACTTC. Translation gives CATSTGTWIEQETQYF.

Concerning this clonotype itself: The CDR3 carries no conserved terminal phenylalanine or tryptophan, so it likely arises from a read error. The V gene is TRBV19, the J gene TRBJ2-3; D could derive from TRBD1 or TRBD2 (5 bases each). The V end was cut by 6 bases, the J end by 0 bases, with 10 bases between. Per germline, CDR1 LNHDA and CDR2 SQIVND (reference sequence). The CDR3 extends over 14 amino acids. The CDR3 DNA reads as TGTGCCAGTAGGAGTGGGGGAAGCACAGATACGCAGTATTCT. This codes for CASRSGGSTDTQYS.

This sequence joins TRBV7-9 and TRBJ2-1; 8 nucleotides align to TRBD2. The CDR3 runs to 12 residues. V lost 1 base and J lost 15; bases outside the gene matches: 5. Germline lookup yields CDR1 SEHNR and CDR2 FQNEAQ (reference sequence). The CDR3: CASSLVAGYWFF. Here the CDR3 DNA reads TGTGCCAGCAGCTTAGTAGCGGGGTACTGGTTCTTC.

This clonotype was seen more than once but under ten times. The genes are TRBV25-1 and TRBJ2-2, with D possibly being TRBD1 (5 bases). CDR1 and CDR2 from the germline V gene are MGHDK and SYGVNS. CDR3 size: 14 residues. V dropped 5 bases and J dropped 7 bases, with 14 bases sitting between them. CDR3 residues: CASSMKGVSGELFF. DNA of the CDR3: TGTGCCAGCAGTATGAAAGGGGTGAGCGGGGAGCTGTTTTTT. Full variable domain (remainder filled in from reference TRBV25-1 and TRBJ2-2): EADIYQTPRYLVIGTGKKITLECSQTMGHDKMYWYQQDPGMELHLIHYSYGVNSTEKGDLSSESTVSRIRTEHFPLTLESARPSHTSQYLCASSMKGVSGELFFGEGSRLTVL.

The count of this clonotype is one. A much larger clonotype is one base distant, so this may be a read error. The V call is TRBV19, the J call TRBJ2-7; 9 bases line up with TRBD2. With V trimmed by 9 bases and J by 7 bases, 13 bases remained unmatched. CDR1 LNHDA and CDR2 SQIVND come from the germline V gene (reference sequence). The CDR3 length is 14 residues. The CDR3 protein is CASARGGGASEQYF. The CDR3 DNA reads TGTGCCAGCGCCCGGGGCGGGGGGGCCAGTGAGCAGTACTTC.

The chain is built from TRBV20-1 and TRBJ2-3, with a possible D match to TRBD1 (6 bases). This CDR3 contains 12 residues. Looked up from germline, CDR1 is DFQATT and CDR2 is SNEGSKA (reference sequence). The CDR3 bases are TGCAGGTTCGCAGGGGGCACAGATACGCAGTATTTT. As protein: CRFAGGTDTQYF.

A note on this clonotype: A single base separates this from a much larger clone, so it may be a read error. The missing conserved phenylalanine or tryptophan at the end of this CDR3 makes a read error likely. This CDR3 is CASSQESGGGQPQHL. The CDR3 DNA follows: TGCGCCAGCAGCCAAGAGAGCGGGGGCGGTCAGCCCCAGCATCTT. The J gene is TRBJ1-5, the V gene TRBV4-1; weak D call: TRBD1 (6 bases). This CDR3 comprises 15 residues. Trimming stripped 0 bases from V and 6 bases from J, with 12 bases between. Germline values: CDR1 MGHRA, CDR2 YSYEKL.